These 21 T cell receptor beta chains were all obtained from the same sample, sequenced in a study of T cells after yellow fever vaccination. Each CDR3 protein gets one entry after TCRdb re-called the 5' RACE reads with MiXCR. The sample lists fewer than 350,000 distinct CDR3 sequences; 3.5% to 4.5% were seen once. The sample here was PBMCs, taken 15 days after the yellow fever booster vaccination. All receptors come from a man between 18 and 35 years old who received the YFV17D yellow fever vaccine.

The rearrangement uses TRBV6-5 and TRBJ2-4; D unclear. V was pared by 0 bases and J by 0 bases, with 6 bases between. Germline loops: CDR1 MNHEY, CDR2 SVGAGI. This CDR3 region has 15 residues. The CDR3 reads CASSYSLLAKNIQYF. The CDR3 nucleotides are TGTGCCAGCAGTTACTCACTCCTAGCCAAAAACATTCAGTACTTC.

This clonotype showed up many times. This chain links TRBV4-1 with TRBJ2-1; 8 positions match TRBD1. Germline values: CDR1 MGHRA, CDR2 YSYEKL. V trimming: 0 bases; J trimming: 4 bases; junction bases outside the gene matches: 5. The CDR3 extends over 16 amino acids. The CDR3 region has the DNA TGCGCCAGCAGCCAAGATCCGGACAGGGAATACAATGAGCAGTTCTTC. Protein product: CASSQDPDREYNEQFF.

This clonotype was seen many times. The V and J genes are TRBV10-3 and TRBJ1-4; D is ambiguous. Looked up from germline, CDR1 is ENHRY and CDR2 is SYGVKD. The CDR3 has 11 amino acids. The ends were cut back, 3 bases at V and 15 bases at J, with 11 bases in the middle. In nucleotides, the CDR3 is TGTGCCATCAGTGATTCCGGGAAGTTGTTTTTT. It is translated as CAISDSGKLFF.

This clonotype turned up a few times. The CDR3, as DNA: TGTGCCAGCAGCTTAAGGGGAATGAGCAATCAGCCCCAGCATTTT. As protein: CASSLRGMSNQPQHF. The rearrangement joins TRBV7-2 to TRBJ1-5, with D perhaps TRBD1 (5 bases). This CDR3 has 15 residues. V lost 2 bases and J 1 base, leaving 9 bases between the germline ends. Germline V gene data show CDR1 as SGHTA and CDR2 as FQGNSA.

The chain recombines TRBV19 with TRBJ1-1, with D perhaps matching TRBD1 (6 bases). The CDR3 consists of 14 residues. Germline CDR1 reads LNHDA; CDR2 reads SQIVND (reference sequence). Trimming removed 3 bases at V and 4 bases at J, with 12 bases between. For the CDR3, the DNA is TGTGCCAGTAGTATGGGACAACATTTCACTGAAGCTTTCTTT. The encoded protein is CASSMGQHFTEAFF.

There are a few counts of this clonotype. The chain combines TRBV6-5 with TRBJ2-7; the match to TRBD1 covers 10 bases. CDR1 is MNHEY, CDR2 SVGAGI, per germline. V lost 6 bases, J lost 4 bases, and 6 bases stayed unmatched. The CDR3 covers 14 residues. DNA of the CDR3: TGTGCCAGCAGCCCGGGACAGGGGATTTACGAGCAGTACTTC. As protein: CASSPGQGIYEQYF.

This clonotype was observed many times. The chain carries TRBV7-2 and TRBJ2-5; 8 bases agree with TRBD1. Unmatched junction bases numbered 9, after V lost 4 bases and J lost 5 bases. From germline, CDR1 is SGHTA and CDR2 FQGNSA. This CDR3 comprises 15 residues. CDR3 sequence (DNA): TGTGCCAGCAGCTCTATTGGCAGGGGGCAGGAGACCCAGTACTTC. It specifies CASSSIGRGQETQYF.

The table lists this clonotype with a few counts. The genes are TRBV6-5 and TRBJ1-1; D gene unclear. This CDR3 has 13 residues. V lost 2 bases and J 0 bases, leaving 4 bases between the germline ends. Germline V gene sequence: CDR1 MNHEY, CDR2 SVGAGI. Written as DNA, the CDR3 is TGTGCCAGCAGTTACGAGATGAACACTGAAGCTTTCTTT. This gives the protein CASSYEMNTEAFF.

CDR3 DNA: TGTGCCACCAGCACCGAGCGGGGGGGCCTTAAGGAGGACGAGCAGTACGTC. Protein sequence: CATSTERGGLKEDEQYV. The chain combines TRBV15 with TRBJ2-7; 10 positions agree with TRBD2. V lost 4 bases to trimming and J lost 5 bases; unmatched junction nucleotides: 14. The CDR3 extends over 17 amino acids. Germline assignment: CDR1 LNHNV and CDR2 YYDKDF (reference sequence).

The rearrangement links TRBV20-1 to TRBJ2-6; TRBD1 matches at 8 bases. This CDR3 has 17 amino acids. Looked up from germline, CDR1 is DFQATT and CDR2 is SNEGSKA (reference sequence). V lost 4 bases and J lost 0; bases outside the gene matches: 8. CDR3 region: CSATRTGLRSGANVLTF. The CDR3, as DNA: TGCAGTGCTACTAGGACAGGGCTTCGCTCTGGGGCCAACGTCCTGACTTTC.

This clonotype was detected a few times. This chain's CDR3 is CASSYSWDRGGTEAFF. DNA of the CDR3: TGTGCCAGCAGTTACTCCTGGGACAGGGGGGGCACTGAAGCTTTCTTT. The chain recombines TRBV6-5 with TRBJ1-1; 11 bases map to TRBD1. The CDR3 sequence is 16 residues long. Per the germline V gene, CDR1 is MNHEY and CDR2 is SVGAGI. Unmatched junction bases numbered 4, after V lost 0 bases and J lost 4 bases.

The chain has TRBV4-3 and TRBJ2-7; D is unresolved. With 1 base removed from V and 9 bases from J, the gap between germline ends came to 16 bases. The germline V gene encodes CDR1 LGHNA and CDR2 YSLEER. The CDR3 runs to 14 residues. In nucleotides, the CDR3 is TGCGCCAGCAGCCAAGGCGGCCGCTTCTCGGTGCAGTACGTC. It specifies CASSQGGRFSVQYV.

The table lists this clonotype with many counts. The chain recombines TRBV7-3 with TRBJ2-7, with TRBD1 matching 7 bases. The CDR3 is made up of 14 amino acids. Germline CDR1 reads SGHTA; CDR2 reads FQGTGA. The junction had 4 bases not matched to a gene; V was cut back by 5 bases and J by 0 bases. The CDR3 sequence: CASSPQGSSYEQYF. CDR3 nucleotide sequence: TGTGCCAGCAGCCCACAGGGGAGCTCCTACGAGCAGTACTTC.

The chain has TRBV19 and TRBJ2-3; D is uncertain. Trimming shortened V by 5 bases and J by 1 base, and 19 bases separated the two germline ends. The CDR3 loop spans 17 amino acids. Per the germline V gene, CDR1 is LNHDA and CDR2 is SQIVND (reference sequence). The CDR3 coding sequence is TGTGCCAGTAGTGCCGCCCCGGATTACCGGGGCACAGATACGCAGTATTTT. As protein: CASSAAPDYRGTDTQYF.

This clonotype was picked up many times. This chain uses TRBV5-6 with TRBJ2-1; either TRBD1 or TRBD2 may fit D (6 bases each). V was trimmed by 3 bases and J by 8 bases, leaving 15 bases between them. Germline CDR1 and CDR2: SGHDT and YYEEEE. This CDR3 is built from 14 residues. The CDR3 DNA follows: TGTGCCAGCAGCTGGGACCTAGGGGGGTATGAGCAGTTCTTC. It specifies CASSWDLGGYEQFF.

This clonotype has a handful of counts. The chain combines TRBV6-1 with TRBJ2-3; 11 nucleotides align to TRBD2. The V gene's germline CDR1 is MNHNS and CDR2 SASEGT. The trim removed 6 bases at V and 3 bases at J, leaving 8 bases unmatched. The CDR3 consists of 16 residues. CDR3 protein: CASSLSGGAGTDTQYF. CDR3 DNA sequence: TGTGCCAGCAGCCTTAGCGGGGGGGCAGGGACAGATACGCAGTATTTT.

The rearrangement joins TRBV7-9 to TRBJ2-1, with D possibly being TRBD1 or TRBD2 (5 bases each). The CDR3 consists of 14 residues. Trimming took off 3 bases at V and 4 bases at J, with 10 bases between the two ends. Germline V lookup: CDR1 SEHNR, CDR2 FQNEAQ (reference sequence). The CDR3 here is CASSLGRDYNEQFF. In nucleotides, the CDR3 is TGTGCCAGCAGCTTGGGACGCGATTACAATGAGCAGTTCTTC.

The CDR3 DNA reads as TGCAGCGTTGAAGAAGGGGCAGTCACAGATACGCAGTATTTT. Protein: CSVEEGAVTDTQYF. The chain couples TRBV29-1 to TRBJ2-3; D may be TRBD1 (5 bases). Per the germline V gene, CDR1 is SQVTM and CDR2 is ANQGSEA. V lost 0 bases to trimming and J lost 2 bases, with 9 bases between them. The CDR3 loop spans 14 amino acids.

This clonotype has at least ten counts. This chain joins TRBV5-1 and TRBJ2-2; D unclear. Germline V gene lookup returns CDR1 SGHRS and CDR2 YFSETQ. V lost 5 bases and J lost 1, with 6 bases in between. The CDR3 is 13 residues long. The CDR3 bases are TGCGCCAGCAGAGACGGGAACACCGGGGAGCTGTTTTTT. This codes for CASRDGNTGELFF.

This clonotype was picked up many times. CDR3 loop: CASSPTPGVGYGYTF. CDR3 coding DNA: TGTGCCAGCAGTCCGACCCCAGGGGTTGGCTATGGCTACACCTTC. This chain joins TRBV12-3 or TRBV12-4 and TRBJ1-2; D possibly corresponds to TRBD1 (6 bases). The CDR3 runs 15 residues. The V end was cut by 5 bases, the J end by 4 bases, with 17 bases between.

The rearrangement uses TRBV10-3 and TRBJ1-5; D is unresolved. CDR1 and CDR2 (germline): ENHRY, SYGVKD. This CDR3 has 14 residues. V was trimmed by 11 bases and J by 3 bases, leaving 17 bases between them. CDR3: CAAREGSYNQPQHF. For the CDR3, the DNA is TGTGCCGCACGGGAGGGAAGCTACAATCAGCCCCAGCATTTT.